This TCR beta chain was sequenced in a study of T-cell reconstitution after alpha-beta-depleted transplantation in children. This clonotype came up many times. The antigen remains unidentified. Using unique molecular identifiers, the investigators prepared the TCRbeta library. TCRdb passed the PCR reads through MiXCR, listing each CDR3 protein once. The sample shows about 830,000 distinct CDR3 sequences, around 15% of them seen only once. Study results and limitations: T-cell counts and diversity were attributed mostly to newly produced T cells one year after transplant.

The CDR3 loop spans 11 amino acids. The germline V and J ends were trimmed by 5 bases and 4 bases, with 8 bases remaining between them. From germline, CDR1 is SQVTM and CDR2 ANQGSEA. The sample here was PBMCs, mostly from graft donor cells, taken 360 days after TCRalphabeta/CD19-depleted stem cell transplant. The TCR originated in a male patient younger than 18 who had a stem cell transplant for acute lymphoblastic leukemia, so the T cells may come from the graft donor. The gene calls are TRBV29-1 and TRBJ1-2; D is unresolved. CDR3 coding DNA: TGCAGCGTTCGGTTGGGCTATGGCTACACCTTC. As protein: CSVRLGYGYTF.